The 14 T cell receptor beta chains below were found in one sample sequenced in a study of CD8+CD57+ T cells in acquired aplastic anemia. Genomic DNA, the template, was used for profiling of the TCR beta VDJ and CDR3. TCRdb redid the calling of the reads with MiXCR, one entry per CDR3 protein. The sample includes hundreds of thousands of distinct CDR3 sequences, 47% of them seen just once. Patients selected for sequencing had displayed CD8+CD57+ cell expansion by flow cytometry. The specimen sequenced was sorted CD4+, CD8+, or CD8+CD57+ T cells (not recorded which) from PBMCs. The receptors originated from a human donor with aplastic anemia.

The chain recombines TRBV5-1 with TRBJ2-3, with 8 bases aligning to TRBD2. The CDR3 extends over 15 amino acids. Per germline, CDR1 SGHRS and CDR2 YFSETQ. V lost 4 bases, J lost 2 bases, and 6 bases stayed unmatched. CDR3 sequence (DNA): TGCGCCAGCAGCCCGTCGCGGGGGGTCACAGATACGCAGTATTTT. It yields the protein CASSPSRGVTDTQYF.

The chain links TRBV5-8 to TRBJ1-1; a possible D gene is TRBD1 (5 bases). The CDR3 has 16 residues. From germline, CDR1 is SGHTS and CDR2 YDEGEE. V was clipped by 5 bases and J by 3 bases, with 20 bases between them. The CDR3: CASSNTGARSYTEAFF. The CDR3 region has the DNA TGTGCCAGCAGTAACACCGGGGCTAGGAGCTACACTGAAGCTTTCTTT.

The table lists this clonotype with many counts. This chain links TRBV5-1 with TRBJ2-1; TRBD2 matches 8 bases. The J segment lost 4 bases and the V segment lost 4 bases, leaving 7 bases of the junction unmatched. The CDR3 consists of 15 residues. The germline V gene has CDR1 SGHRS and CDR2 YFSETQ. The chain's CDR3 is CASSPTGGGYNEQFF. CDR3 nucleotide sequence: TGCGCCAGCAGCCCTACGGGAGGGGGTTACAATGAGCAGTTCTTC. Complete variable domain (other parts from reference TRBV5-1 and TRBJ2-1): KAGVTQTPRYLIKTRGQQVTLSCSPISGHRSVSWYQQTPGQGLQFLFEYFSETQRNKGNFPGRFSGRQFSNSRSEMNVSTLELGDSALYLCASSPTGGGYNEQFFGPGTRLTVL.

This clonotype was seen at least ten times. V gene TRBV5-6 combines with J gene TRBJ2-7; D not resolved. Germline CDR1 reads SGHDT; CDR2 reads YYEEEE. V dropped 7 bases and J dropped 2 bases, with 16 bases sitting between them. The CDR3 contains 14 residues. CDR3 protein: CASWYSTTAYEQYF. CDR3 sequence (DNA): TGTGCCAGCTGGTACTCCACTACGGCCTACGAGCAGTACTTC.

The chain has TRBV7-8 and TRBJ1-5, with D possibly being TRBD1 (5 bases). CDR1 is SGHVS, CDR2 FQNEAQ, per germline. V shed 3 bases and J shed 7 bases, with 10 bases lying between them. The CDR3 length is 13 residues. DNA of the CDR3: TGTGCCAGCAGCTTGCAGGGCGGGCAGCCCCAGCATTTT. Encoded protein: CASSLQGGQPQHF. The entire variable domain, with the rest obtained from reference TRBV7-8 and TRBJ1-5, is as follows: GAGVSQSPRYKVAKRGQDVALRCDPISGHVSLFWYQQALGQGPEFLTYFQNEAQLDKSGLPSDRFFAERPEGSVSTLKIQRTQQEDSAVYLCASSLQGGQPQHFGDGTRLSIL.

The gene calls are TRBV10-3 and TRBJ2-7, with 7 bases aligning to TRBD1. Germline values: CDR1 ENHRY, CDR2 SYGVKD. CDR3 length: 13 amino acids. The V gene end was trimmed by 10 bases and the J gene end by 2 bases; junction bases not matched to a gene: 8. The CDR3 sequence is CATSKQGPYEQYV. The CDR3 DNA is TGTGCCACGAGTAAACAGGGGCCCTACGAGCAGTACGTC.

This clonotype was detected ten times or more. The J gene is TRBJ2-2, the V gene TRBV9; D is perhaps TRBD2 (6 bases). The CDR3 sequence is 16 residues long. The V end lost 3 bases, the J end lost 4 bases, and 16 bases lay between the germline ends. Germline V gives CDR1 SGDLS, CDR2 YYNGEE. As DNA, the CDR3 is TGTGCCAGCAGCGGACCGGGCGGGGTGAGCACCGGGGAGCTGTTTTTT. It encodes CASSGPGGVSTGELFF.

This clonotype was counted a single time. The chain uses TRBV10-3 and TRBJ2-7, with 10 bases matching TRBD1. The CDR3 runs to 14 residues. The junction had 4 bases not matched to a gene; V was cut back by 5 bases and J by 3 bases. Germline-derived CDR1 and CDR2 are ENHRY and SYGVKD. The CDR3, as DNA: TGTGCCATCAGTATGGGACAGGGGAGCTACGAGCAGTACTTC. Its translation is CAISMGQGSYEQYF.

As for this clonotype: Possible read error: a much larger clone is one base away. The chain carries TRBV9 and TRBJ2-1; 14 bases agree with TRBD2. The CDR3 is made up of 20 amino acids. Germline values: CDR1 SGDLS, CDR2 YYNGEE. CDR3: CASSGPTSGGEVSSYNEQLF. The CDR3 nucleotides read TGTGCCAGCAGCGGACCGACTAGCGGGGGGGAAGTCTCGTCCTACAATGAGCAGCTCTTC.

Worth noting for this clonotype: The junction departs from germline at one end; a sequencing error may be responsible. The rearrangement joins TRBV30 to TRBJ2-4; D may be TRBD1 or TRBD2 (5 bases each). The V gene's germline CDR1 is GTSNPN and CDR2 SVGIG (reference sequence). The CDR3 is 13 residues long. DNA for the CDR3: TGTGGCTGGACCTCCGGGACGGGAAACATTCAGTACTTC. Translating gives CGWTSGTGNIQYF.

This clonotype was seen a handful of times. The rearrangement joins TRBV24-1 to TRBJ1-5, with a possible D match to TRBD1 (5 bases). Per germline, CDR1 KGHDR and CDR2 SFDVKD. This CDR3 spans 14 amino acids. Trimming removed 3 bases from V and 9 bases from J, with 14 bases in between. This chain's CDR3 is CATSDTGDFGPQHF. In nucleotides, the CDR3 is TGTGCCACCAGTGATACCGGGGACTTTGGGCCCCAGCATTTT.

CDR3 sequence (DNA): TGCGCCAGCAGCTTCAGCGGGCCACCGGAGGGTGGCTACACCTTC. Protein product: CASSFSGPPEGGYTF. The chain links TRBV5-1 to TRBJ1-2; D is unresolved. The germline gives CDR1 SGHRS, CDR2 YFSETQ. This CDR3 is 15 amino acids long. V was clipped by 2 bases and J by 7 bases, with 18 bases between them.

This clonotype was recorded many times. The chain combines TRBV14 with TRBJ2-7; unclear D gene. V lost 3 bases to trimming and J lost 6 bases, with 9 bases between them. The V gene's germline CDR1 is SGHDN and CDR2 FVKESK. The CDR3 loop spans 12 amino acids. The CDR3 region has the DNA TGTGCCAGCAGCCACCACACCTGCGAGCAGTACTTC. Residues: CASSHHTCEQYF.

The chain joins TRBV13 to TRBJ1-3; D is undetermined. V gave up 2 bases and J gave up 2 bases, with 16 bases separating them. Germline lookup yields CDR1 PRHDT and CDR2 FYEKMQ (reference sequence). This CDR3 region has 17 residues. The CDR3 is CASSLKGDAVAGNTIYF. CDR3 DNA sequence: TGTGCCAGCAGCTTAAAGGGAGACGCCGTCGCTGGAAACACCATATATTTT.